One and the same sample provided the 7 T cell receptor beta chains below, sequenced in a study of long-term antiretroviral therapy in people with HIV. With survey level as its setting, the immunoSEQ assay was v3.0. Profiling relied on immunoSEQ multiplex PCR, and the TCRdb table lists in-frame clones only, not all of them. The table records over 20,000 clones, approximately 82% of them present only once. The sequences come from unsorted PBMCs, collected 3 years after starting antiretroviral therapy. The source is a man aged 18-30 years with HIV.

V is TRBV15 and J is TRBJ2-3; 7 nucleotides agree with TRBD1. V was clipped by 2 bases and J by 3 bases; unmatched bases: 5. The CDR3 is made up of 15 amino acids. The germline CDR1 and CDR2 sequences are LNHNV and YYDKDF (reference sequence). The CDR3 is CATSRNRGSTDTQYF. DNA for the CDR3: TGTGCCACCAGCAGAAACAGGGGCTCGACAGATACGCAGTATTTT.

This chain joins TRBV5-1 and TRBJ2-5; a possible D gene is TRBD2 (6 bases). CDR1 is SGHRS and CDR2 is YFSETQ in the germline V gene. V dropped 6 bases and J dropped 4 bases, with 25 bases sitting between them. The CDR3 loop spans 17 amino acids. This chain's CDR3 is CASIKGVQPGGRETQYF. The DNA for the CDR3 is TGCGCCAGCATCAAGGGCGTTCAGCCCGGGGGTCGAGAGACCCAGTACTTC.

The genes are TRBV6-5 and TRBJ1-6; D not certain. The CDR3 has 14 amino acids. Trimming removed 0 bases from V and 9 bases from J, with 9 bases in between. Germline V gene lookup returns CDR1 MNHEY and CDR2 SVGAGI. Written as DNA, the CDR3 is TGTGCCAGCAGTTACTCGACTAGGATTTCACCCCTCCACTTT. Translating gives CASSYSTRISPLHF.

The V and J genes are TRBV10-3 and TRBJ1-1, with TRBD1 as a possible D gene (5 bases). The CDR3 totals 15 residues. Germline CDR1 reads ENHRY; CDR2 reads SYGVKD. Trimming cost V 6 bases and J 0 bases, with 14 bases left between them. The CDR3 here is CAIRRQRGVNTEAFF. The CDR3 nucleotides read TGTGCCATCAGGAGACAGAGAGGGGTGAACACTGAAGCTTTCTTT.

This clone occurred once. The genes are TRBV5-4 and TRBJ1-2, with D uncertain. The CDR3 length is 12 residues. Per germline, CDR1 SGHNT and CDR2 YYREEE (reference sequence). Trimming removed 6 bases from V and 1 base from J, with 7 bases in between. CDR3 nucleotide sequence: TGTGCCAGCAAAAAGGATAACTATGGCTACACCTTC. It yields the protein CASKKDNYGYTF.

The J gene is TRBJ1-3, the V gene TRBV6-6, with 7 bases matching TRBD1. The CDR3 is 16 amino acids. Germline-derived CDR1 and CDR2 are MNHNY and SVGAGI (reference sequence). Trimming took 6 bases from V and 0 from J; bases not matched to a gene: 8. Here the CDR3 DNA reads TGTGCCAGCAGATATCTCCAGGGGGTCTCTGGAAACACCATATATTTT. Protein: CASRYLQGVSGNTIYF.

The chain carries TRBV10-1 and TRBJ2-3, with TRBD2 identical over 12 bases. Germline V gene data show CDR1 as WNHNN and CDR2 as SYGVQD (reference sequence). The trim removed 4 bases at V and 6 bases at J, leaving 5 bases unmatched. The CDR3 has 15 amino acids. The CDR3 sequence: CASSGASGGADTQYF. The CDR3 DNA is TGCGCCAGCAGTGGGGCTAGCGGGGGGGCCGATACGCAGTATTTT.